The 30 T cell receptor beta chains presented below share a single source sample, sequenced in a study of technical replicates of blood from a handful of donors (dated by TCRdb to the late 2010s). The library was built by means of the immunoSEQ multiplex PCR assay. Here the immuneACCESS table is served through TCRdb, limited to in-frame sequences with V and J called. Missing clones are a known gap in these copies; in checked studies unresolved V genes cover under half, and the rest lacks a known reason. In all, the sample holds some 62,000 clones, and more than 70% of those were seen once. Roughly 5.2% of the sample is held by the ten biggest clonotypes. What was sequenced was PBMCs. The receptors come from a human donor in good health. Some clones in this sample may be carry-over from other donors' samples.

The CDR3 region has the DNA TGCGCCAGCAGCCCGGGGACTAGCGGGAATACAGATACGCAGTATTTT. Protein sequence: CASSPGTSGNTDTQYF. The V call is TRBV4-3, the J call TRBJ2-3; 13 nucleotides agree with TRBD2. The junction had 4 bases not matched to a gene; V was cut back by 4 bases and J by 3 bases. Germline lookup yields CDR1 LGHNA and CDR2 YSLEER. The CDR3 totals 16 residues.

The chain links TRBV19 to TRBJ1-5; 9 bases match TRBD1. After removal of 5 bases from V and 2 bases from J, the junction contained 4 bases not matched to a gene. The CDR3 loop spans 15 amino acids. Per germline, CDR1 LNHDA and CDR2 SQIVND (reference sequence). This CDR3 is CASSVRQGGNQPQHF. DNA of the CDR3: TGTGCCAGTAGTGTTCGACAGGGGGGCAATCAGCCCCAGCATTTT. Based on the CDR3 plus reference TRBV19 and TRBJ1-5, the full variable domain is DGGITQSPKYLFRKEGQNVTLSCEQNLNHDAMYWYRQDPGQGLRLIYYSQIVNDFQKGDIAEGYSVSREKKESFPLTVTSAQKNPTAFYLCASSVRQGGNQPQHFGDGTRLSIL.

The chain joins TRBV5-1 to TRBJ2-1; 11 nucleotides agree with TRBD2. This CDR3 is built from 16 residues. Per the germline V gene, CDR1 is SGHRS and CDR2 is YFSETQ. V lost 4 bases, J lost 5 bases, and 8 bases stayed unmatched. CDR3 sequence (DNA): TGCGCCAGCAGCGCAATAGCGGGGGGGCCCAACAATGAGCAGTTCTTC. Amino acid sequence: CASSAIAGGPNNEQFF.

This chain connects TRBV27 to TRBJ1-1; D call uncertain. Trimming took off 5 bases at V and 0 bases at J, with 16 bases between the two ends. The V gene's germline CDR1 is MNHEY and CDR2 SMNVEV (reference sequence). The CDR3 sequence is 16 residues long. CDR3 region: CASSPLPGFLNTEAFF. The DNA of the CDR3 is TGTGCCAGCAGTCCCCTACCGGGGTTCCTGAACACTGAAGCTTTCTTT.

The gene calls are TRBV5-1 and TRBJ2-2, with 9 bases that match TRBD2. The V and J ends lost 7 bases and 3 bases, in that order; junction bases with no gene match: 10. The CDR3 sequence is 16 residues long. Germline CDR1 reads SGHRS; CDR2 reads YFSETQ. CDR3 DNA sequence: TGCGCCAGCCTGTTCGGCGGGGGGGCGCACACCGGGGAGCTGTTTTTT. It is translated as CASLFGGGAHTGELFF.

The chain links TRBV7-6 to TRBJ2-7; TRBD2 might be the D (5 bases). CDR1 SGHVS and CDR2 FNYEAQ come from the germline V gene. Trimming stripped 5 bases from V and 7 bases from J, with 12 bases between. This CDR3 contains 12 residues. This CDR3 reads CASSPRGREQYF. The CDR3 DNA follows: TGTGCCAGCAGCCCTCGAGGGCGAGAGCAGTACTTC.

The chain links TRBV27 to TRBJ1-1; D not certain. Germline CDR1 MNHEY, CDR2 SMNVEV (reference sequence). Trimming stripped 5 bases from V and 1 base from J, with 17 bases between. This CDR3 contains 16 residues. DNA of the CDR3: TGTGCCAGCAGTCCGGATCGCAGGCCAAAGAACACTGAAGCTTTCTTT. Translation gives CASSPDRRPKNTEAFF.

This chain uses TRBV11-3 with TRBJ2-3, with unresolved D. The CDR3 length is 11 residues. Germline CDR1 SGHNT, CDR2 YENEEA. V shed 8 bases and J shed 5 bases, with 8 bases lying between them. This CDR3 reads CASSRGDTQYF. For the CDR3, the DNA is TGTGCCAGCTCAAGAGGAGATACGCAGTATTTT.

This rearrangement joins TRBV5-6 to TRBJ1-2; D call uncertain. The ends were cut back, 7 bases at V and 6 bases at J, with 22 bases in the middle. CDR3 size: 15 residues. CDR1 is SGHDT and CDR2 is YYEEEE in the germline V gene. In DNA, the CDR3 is TGTGCCAGCTTGCGCGGAACGGTCGGCGGGCATGGCTACACCTTC. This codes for CASLRGTVGGHGYTF.

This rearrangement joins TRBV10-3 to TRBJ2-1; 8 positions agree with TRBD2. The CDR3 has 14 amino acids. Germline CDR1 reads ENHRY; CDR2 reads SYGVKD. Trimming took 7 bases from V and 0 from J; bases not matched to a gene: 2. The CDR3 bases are TGTGCCATCATGAGCGGGAGCTCCTACAATGAGCAGTTCTTC. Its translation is CAIMSGSSYNEQFF.

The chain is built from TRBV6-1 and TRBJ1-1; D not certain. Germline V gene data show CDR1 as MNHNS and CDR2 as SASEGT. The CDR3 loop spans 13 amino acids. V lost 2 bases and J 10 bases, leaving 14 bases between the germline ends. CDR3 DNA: TGTGCCAGCAGTGAACTTGTTAGTATTGGAGCTTTCTTT. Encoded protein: CASSELVSIGAFF.

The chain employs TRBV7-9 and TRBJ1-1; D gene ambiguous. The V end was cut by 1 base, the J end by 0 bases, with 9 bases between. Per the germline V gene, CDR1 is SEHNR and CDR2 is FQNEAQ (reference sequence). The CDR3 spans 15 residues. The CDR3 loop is CASSLGGMLNTEAFF. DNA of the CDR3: TGTGCCAGCAGCTTAGGCGGGATGCTGAACACTGAAGCTTTCTTT.

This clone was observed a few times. CDR3 region: CASSLAGGYEQYF. The CDR3 region has the DNA TGTGCCAGCAGTTTGGCGGGGGGGTACGAGCAGTACTTC. The chain recombines TRBV27 with TRBJ2-7, with TRBD2 matching 9 bases. Germline V gives CDR1 MNHEY, CDR2 SMNVEV (reference sequence). CDR3 length: 13 residues. Trimming at V came to 3 bases and at J to 4 bases, leaving 1 base not matched to a gene.

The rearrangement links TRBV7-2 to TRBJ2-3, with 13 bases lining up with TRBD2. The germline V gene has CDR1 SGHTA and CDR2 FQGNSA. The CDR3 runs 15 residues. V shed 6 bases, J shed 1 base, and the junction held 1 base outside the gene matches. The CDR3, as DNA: TGTGCCAGCAGACTAGCGGGGGGGCGCACAGATACGCAGTATTTT. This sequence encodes CASRLAGGRTDTQYF.

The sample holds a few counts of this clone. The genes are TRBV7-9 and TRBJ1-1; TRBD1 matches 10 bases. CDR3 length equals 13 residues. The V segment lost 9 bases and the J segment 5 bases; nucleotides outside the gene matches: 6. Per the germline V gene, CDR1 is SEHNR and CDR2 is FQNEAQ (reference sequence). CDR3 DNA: TGTGCCAGTGATGGGGACAGGGGTACTGAAGCTTTCTTT. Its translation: CASDGDRGTEAFF.

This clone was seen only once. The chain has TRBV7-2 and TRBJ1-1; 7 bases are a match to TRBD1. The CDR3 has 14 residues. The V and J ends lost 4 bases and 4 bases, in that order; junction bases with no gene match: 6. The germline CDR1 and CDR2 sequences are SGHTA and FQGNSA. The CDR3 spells CASSSDRSFTEAFF. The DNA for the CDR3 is TGTGCCAGCAGCTCGGACAGGTCATTCACTGAAGCTTTCTTT.

The CDR3 protein is CASSEVASSGSRNTQYF. The CDR3 nucleotides read TGTGCCAGCAGTGAAGTGGCGTCTAGCGGGAGCAGAAATACGCAGTATTTT. The chain has TRBV6-1 and TRBJ2-3; TRBD2 matches at 10 bases. Germline trimming cut 1 base from V and 7 bases from J; bases unmatched to any gene: 11. Germline V gene lookup returns CDR1 MNHNS and CDR2 SASEGT. CDR3 length: 17 residues.

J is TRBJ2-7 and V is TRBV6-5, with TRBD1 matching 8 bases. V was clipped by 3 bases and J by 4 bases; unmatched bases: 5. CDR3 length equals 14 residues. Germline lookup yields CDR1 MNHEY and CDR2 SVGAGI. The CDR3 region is CASSYRQGAYEQYF. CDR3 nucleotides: TGTGCCAGCAGTTATCGGCAGGGGGCTTACGAGCAGTACTTC.

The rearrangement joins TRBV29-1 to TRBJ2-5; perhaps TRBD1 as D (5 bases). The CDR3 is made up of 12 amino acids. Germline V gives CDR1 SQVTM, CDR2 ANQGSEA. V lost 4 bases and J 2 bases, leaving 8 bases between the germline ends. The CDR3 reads CSVGAGQETQYF. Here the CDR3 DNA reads TGCAGCGTTGGGGCAGGGCAAGAGACCCAGTACTTC.

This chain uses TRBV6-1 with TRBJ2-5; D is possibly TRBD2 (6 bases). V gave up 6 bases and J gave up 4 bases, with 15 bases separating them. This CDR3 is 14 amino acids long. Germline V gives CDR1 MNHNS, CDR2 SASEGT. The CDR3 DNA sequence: TGTGCCAGCAGCGGGAGTCCCTTAGTAGAGACCCAGTACTTC. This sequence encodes CASSGSPLVETQYF.

In DNA, the CDR3 is TGTGCCAGCAGCTGGGGGGGTCAAAGCAATCAGCCCCAGCATTTT. This gives the protein CASSWGGQSNQPQHF. This chain links TRBV5-4 with TRBJ1-5; TRBD1 might be the D (5 bases). From germline, CDR1 is SGHNT and CDR2 YYREEE (reference sequence). The CDR3 is 15 residues long. Trimming removed 3 bases from V and 1 base from J, with 11 bases in between.

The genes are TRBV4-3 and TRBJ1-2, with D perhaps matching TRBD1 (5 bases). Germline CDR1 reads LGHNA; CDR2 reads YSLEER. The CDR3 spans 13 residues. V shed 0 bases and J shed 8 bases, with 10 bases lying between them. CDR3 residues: CASSQDRGRGYTF. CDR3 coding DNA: TGCGCCAGCAGCCAAGATAGGGGAAGGGGCTACACCTTC.

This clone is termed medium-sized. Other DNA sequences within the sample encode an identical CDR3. The CDR3 reads CASSSSGAYNEQFF. CDR3 DNA sequence: TGCGCCAGCAGCTCCTCGGGAGCGTACAATGAGCAGTTCTTC. The chain is built from TRBV5-1 and TRBJ2-1; tentative D call: TRBD2 (6 bases). Trimming took off 3 bases at V and 4 bases at J, with 11 bases between the two ends. The CDR3 sequence is 14 residues long. In germline, CDR1 is SGHRS, CDR2 YFSETQ. Looking up the rest from reference TRBV5-1 and TRBJ2-1 gives the full variable domain: KAGVTQTPRYLIKTRGQQVTLSCSPISGHRSVSWYQQTPGQGLQFLFEYFSETQRNKGNFPGRFSGRQFSNSRSEMNVSTLELGDSALYLCASSSSGAYNEQFFGPGTRLTVL.

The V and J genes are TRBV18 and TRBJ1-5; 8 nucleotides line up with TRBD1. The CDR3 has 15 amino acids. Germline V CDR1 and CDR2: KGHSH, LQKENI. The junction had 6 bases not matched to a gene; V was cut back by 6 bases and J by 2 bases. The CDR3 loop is CASSRTGQGNQPQHF. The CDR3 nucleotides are TGTGCCAGCTCCCGGACAGGGCAAGGCAATCAGCCCCAGCATTTT.

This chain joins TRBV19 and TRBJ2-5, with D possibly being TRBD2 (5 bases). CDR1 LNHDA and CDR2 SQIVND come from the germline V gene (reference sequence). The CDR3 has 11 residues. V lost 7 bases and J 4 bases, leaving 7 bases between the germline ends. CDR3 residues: CASMAGETQYF. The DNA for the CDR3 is TGTGCCAGTATGGCGGGAGAGACCCAGTACTTC.

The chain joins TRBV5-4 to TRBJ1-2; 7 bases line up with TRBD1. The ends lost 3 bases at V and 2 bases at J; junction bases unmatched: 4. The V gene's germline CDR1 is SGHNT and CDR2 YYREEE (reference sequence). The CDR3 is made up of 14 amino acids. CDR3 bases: TGTGCCAGCAGCTCGCTACAGGGGAACTATGGCTACACCTTC. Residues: CASSSLQGNYGYTF.

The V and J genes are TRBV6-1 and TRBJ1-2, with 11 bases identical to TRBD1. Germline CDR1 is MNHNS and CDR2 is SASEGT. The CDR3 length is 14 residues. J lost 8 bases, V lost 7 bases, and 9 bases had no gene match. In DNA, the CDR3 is TGTGCCAGCAAACCGGGACAGGGGGGCGAAGGCTACACCTTC. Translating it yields CASKPGQGGEGYTF.

This chain's CDR3 is CASSQGGTGRTYEQYF. The CDR3 DNA reads TGCGCCAGCAGCCAAGGGGGGACAGGGAGAACATACGAGCAGTACTTC. The V gene is TRBV4-1, the J gene TRBJ2-7, with 9 bases aligning to TRBD1. The junction had 8 bases not matched to a gene; V was cut back by 1 base and J by 4 bases. The CDR3 spans 16 residues. Germline V lookup: CDR1 MGHRA, CDR2 YSYEKL.

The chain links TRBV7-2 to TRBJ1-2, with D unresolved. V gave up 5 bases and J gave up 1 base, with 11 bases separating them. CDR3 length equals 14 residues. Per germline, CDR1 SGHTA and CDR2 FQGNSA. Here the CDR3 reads CASSLRDLNYGYTF. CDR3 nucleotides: TGTGCCAGCAGCCTCCGGGATCTTAACTATGGCTACACCTTC.

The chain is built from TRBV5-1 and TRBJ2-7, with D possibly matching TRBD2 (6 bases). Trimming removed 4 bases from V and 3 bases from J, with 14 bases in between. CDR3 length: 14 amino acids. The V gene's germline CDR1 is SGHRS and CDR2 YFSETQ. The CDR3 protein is CASSTGTGRYEQYF. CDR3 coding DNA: TGCGCCAGCAGCACCGGGACTGGGCGCTACGAGCAGTACTTC.